These 20 T cell receptor beta chains share one sample of origin, sequenced in a study of CD8 T cells in ankylosing spondylitis. MiXCR, run by TCRdb on the 5' RACE reads, gives a single entry per CDR3 protein. The sample records around 27,000 distinct CDR3 sequences, roughly 2.5% being singletons. The sequenced sample consisted of blood, either unsorted or a sorted T cell fraction (not recorded which). Every receptor here comes from a female donor with ankylosing spondylitis or in good health (not recorded which).

This clonotype was seen many times. The rearrangement links TRBV12-1 to TRBJ2-5; TRBD2, as called in the table, went unchecked against the DNA. TRBV12-1 is marked as a pseudogene. The CDR3 totals 16 residues. CDR3: CASSLTQPREGETQYF. The CDR3 nucleotides read TGTGCCAGCAGCCTTACTCAGCCCAGGGAGGGAGAGACCCAGTACTTC.

At least ten counts were recorded for this clonotype. The chain carries TRBV9 and TRBJ2-3; D may be TRBD2 (6 bases). The CDR3 loop spans 16 amino acids. Germline CDR1 is SGDLS and CDR2 is YYNGEE. V lost 0 bases, J lost 4 bases, and 15 bases lay in between. CDR3 DNA sequence: TGTGCCAGCAGCGTAGGGAATAGCGGTGGACCAGATACGCAGTATTTT. The encoded protein is CASSVGNSGGPDTQYF. Looking up the rest from reference TRBV9 and TRBJ2-3 gives the full variable domain: DSGVTQTPKHLITATGQRVTLRCSPRSGDLSVYWYQQSLDQGLQFLIQYYNGEERAKGNILERFSAQQFPDLHSELNLSSLELGDSALYFCASSVGNSGGPDTQYFGPGTRLTVL.

At least ten counts were recorded for this clonotype. The chain uses TRBV9 and TRBJ2-3, with TRBD1 matching 7 bases. The trim removed 2 bases at V and 7 bases at J, leaving 13 bases unmatched. The germline V gene encodes CDR1 SGDLS and CDR2 YYNGEE. There are 16 residues in the CDR3. The CDR3 nucleotides are TGTGCCAGCAGCGTTTCGGGGCAGGGGGTACGAAATACGCAGTATTTT. Its translation is CASSVSGQGVRNTQYF.

This clonotype was counted many times. V is TRBV9 and J is TRBJ1-5; tentatively, D is TRBD1 (6 bases). V lost 4 bases, J lost 2 bases, and 10 bases lay in between. Germline CDR1 reads SGDLS; CDR2 reads YYNGEE. The CDR3 contains 14 residues. Here the CDR3 reads CASSPRQGNQPQHF. The CDR3 DNA reads as TGTGCCAGCAGCCCAAGACAGGGCAATCAGCCCCAGCATTTT.

Judged by abundance, this clonotype is medium-sized (0.01 to 0.1%). J is TRBJ2-7 and V is TRBV9, with TRBD1 matching 9 bases. V trimming: 3 bases; J trimming: 3 bases; junction bases outside the gene matches: 4. There are 14 residues in the CDR3. In germline, CDR1 is SGDLS, CDR2 YYNGEE. The chain's CDR3 is CASSAQGQGYEQYF. For the CDR3, the DNA is TGTGCCAGCAGCGCCCAGGGACAGGGCTACGAGCAGTACTTC.

The sample holds many counts of this clonotype. The rearrangement joins TRBV9 to TRBJ1-2; tentatively, D is TRBD1 (5 bases). Germline values: CDR1 SGDLS, CDR2 YYNGEE. This CDR3 spans 15 amino acids. The V and J ends lost 0 bases and 4 bases respectively, with 13 bases between them. CDR3 bases: TGTGCCAGCAGCGTAGCTACGGCAGGGACCTATGGCTACACCTTC. Amino acid sequence: CASSVATAGTYGYTF.

In this sample, this clonotype turned up many times. The J gene is TRBJ2-3, the V gene TRBV9; D not certain. V gave up 1 base and J gave up 2 bases, with 11 bases separating them. CDR3 length: 15 amino acids. The germline V gene encodes CDR1 SGDLS and CDR2 YYNGEE. The chain's CDR3 is CASSVSSTSTDTQYF. CDR3 bases: TGTGCCAGCAGCGTAAGCAGCACCTCCACAGATACGCAGTATTTT.

This clonotype was seen at least ten times. The chain links TRBV9 to TRBJ2-4; 10 positions agree with TRBD2. CDR1 and CDR2 (germline): SGDLS, YYNGEE. Unmatched junction bases numbered 14, after V lost 2 bases and J lost 3 bases. The CDR3 is 19 residues long. In nucleotides, the CDR3 is TGTGCCAGCAGCGTGGACGGGTTGGCTAGCGGGAGCGGCAAAAACATTCAGTACTTC. Protein: CASSVDGLASGSGKNIQYF.

V usage is TRBV9 and J usage is TRBJ1-4; perhaps TRBD1 as D (5 bases). Germline V gives CDR1 SGDLS, CDR2 YYNGEE. CDR3 length: 15 amino acids. V gave up 4 bases and J gave up 8 bases, with 18 bases separating them. The CDR3 nucleotides read TGTGCCAGCAGCCCCAGCGGGACGGTACTCGAAAAACTGTTTTTT. Translated: CASSPSGTVLEKLFF.

The table lists this clonotype with many counts. CDR3 nucleotide sequence: TGTGCCAGCAGCGCCTCCGGGACAGGGAGGAATGAGCAGTTCTTC. Translating it yields CASSASGTGRNEQFF. The chain uses TRBV9 and TRBJ2-1; 9 nucleotides line up with TRBD1. The V and J ends lost 3 bases and 7 bases, in that order; junction bases with no gene match: 8. Germline lookup yields CDR1 SGDLS and CDR2 YYNGEE. The CDR3 extends over 15 amino acids.

This clonotype was recorded many times. The chain uses TRBV9 and TRBJ2-1; D might be TRBD1 (6 bases). Trimming removed 0 bases from V and 5 bases from J, with 9 bases in between. The germline gives CDR1 SGDLS, CDR2 YYNGEE. There are 14 residues in the CDR3. The CDR3 protein is CASSVDPGDNEQFF. The CDR3 region has the DNA TGTGCCAGCAGCGTAGACCCAGGGGACAATGAGCAGTTCTTC.

This clonotype was detected many times. The chain links TRBV9 to TRBJ2-7, with unresolved D. V was cut by 0 bases and J by 3 bases, with 7 bases left in between. Germline CDR1 is SGDLS and CDR2 is YYNGEE. The CDR3 totals 13 residues. CDR3 nucleotide sequence: TGTGCCAGCAGCGTAGGGCAGGACTACGAGCAGTACTTC. It translates to CASSVGQDYEQYF.

This clonotype showed up many times. The chain has TRBV9 and TRBJ1-2, with D maybe TRBD1 (5 bases). CDR3 size: 12 residues. Deletions cut 0 bases from V and 8 bases from J, with 8 bases between. Germline loops: CDR1 SGDLS, CDR2 YYNGEE. CDR3 DNA sequence: TGTGCCAGCAGCGTAGGGGGGGGAGGCTACACCTTC. It translates to CASSVGGGGYTF.

This chain uses TRBV9 with TRBJ2-1; 7 bases match TRBD1. V lost 2 bases, J lost 7 bases, and 3 bases stayed unmatched. CDR1 SGDLS and CDR2 YYNGEE come from the germline V gene. This CDR3 is built from 13 residues. The CDR3 protein is CASSVGQINEQFF. CDR3 nucleotides: TGTGCCAGCAGCGTGGGACAGATTAATGAGCAGTTCTTC.

In its sample, this clonotype was seen many times. This chain connects TRBV9 to TRBJ1-1, with D unclear. This CDR3 has 14 residues. V lost 4 bases and J 4 bases, leaving 14 bases between the germline ends. CDR1 SGDLS and CDR2 YYNGEE come from the germline V gene. CDR3: CASSINIGSTEAFF. CDR3 nucleotides: TGTGCCAGCAGCATAAATATTGGTAGCACTGAAGCTTTCTTT. The variable domain in full, with the rest retrieved from reference TRBV9 and TRBJ1-1, is DSGVTQTPKHLITATGQRVTLRCSPRSGDLSVYWYQQSLDQGLQFLIQYYNGEERAKGNILERFSAQQFPDLHSELNLSSLELGDSALYFCASSINIGSTEAFFGQGTRLTVV.

This clonotype was picked up many times. This chain links TRBV9 with TRBJ2-1; the D gene is possibly TRBD2 (6 bases). Germline-derived CDR1 and CDR2 are SGDLS and YYNGEE. The V and J ends lost 5 bases and 8 bases respectively, with 14 bases between them. The CDR3 spans 13 residues. Here the CDR3 reads CASRGGPFDEQFF. For the CDR3, the DNA is TGTGCCAGCAGGGGGGGTCCTTTCGATGAGCAGTTCTTC. Using reference TRBV9 and TRBJ2-1 for the parts outside the CDR3, the full variable domain is DSGVTQTPKHLITATGQRVTLRCSPRSGDLSVYWYQQSLDQGLQFLIQYYNGEERAKGNILERFSAQQFPDLHSELNLSSLELGDSALYFCASRGGPFDEQFFGPGTRLTVL.

At least ten counts were recorded for this clonotype. The chain carries TRBV9 and TRBJ1-1, with D unclear. Germline V gene sequence: CDR1 SGDLS, CDR2 YYNGEE. This CDR3 has 14 residues. V was cut by 0 bases and J by 0 bases, with 6 bases left in between. CDR3 in amino acids: CASSVASLNTEAFF. The DNA of the CDR3 is TGTGCCAGCAGCGTAGCCAGTCTGAACACTGAAGCTTTCTTT.

This clonotype was detected many times. The CDR3 DNA follows: TGTGCCAGCAGCTCAGAGGTCGGGGGGGCCCTCGAGCAGTACTTC. As protein: CASSSEVGGALEQYF. The V and J genes are TRBV9 and TRBJ2-7; 8 nucleotides align to TRBD2. This CDR3 comprises 15 residues. Germline lookup yields CDR1 SGDLS and CDR2 YYNGEE. Losses at the gene ends were 4 bases for V and 6 bases for J; bases not matched to a gene: 12.

This clonotype was recorded at least ten times. This sequence joins TRBV9 and TRBJ2-1, with D tentatively TRBD1 (6 bases). Trimming took off 4 bases at V and 2 bases at J, with 13 bases between the two ends. Germline values: CDR1 SGDLS, CDR2 YYNGEE. The CDR3 is 15 residues long. Here the CDR3 DNA reads TGTGCCAGCAGCCCGGGGACAAGAGCCTACAATGAGCAGTTCTTC. The encoded protein is CASSPGTRAYNEQFF.

This clonotype was counted many times. V is TRBV9 and J is TRBJ2-2; no firm D call. V was trimmed by 3 bases and J by 0 bases, leaving 6 bases between them. The CDR3 runs to 14 residues. Germline values: CDR1 SGDLS, CDR2 YYNGEE. The CDR3 is CASSGGSNTGELFF. The CDR3 nucleotides are TGTGCCAGCAGCGGGGGATCGAACACCGGGGAGCTGTTTTTT.